The 31 T cell receptor beta chains presented below share a single source sample, sequenced in a study of T cells after yellow fever vaccination. TCRdb recomputed calls from the 5' RACE reads with MiXCR, one row per CDR3 protein. The profile shows some 300,000 distinct CDR3 sequences, about 10% of them singletons. The sample in question was CD4+ T cells sorted from PBMCs, obtained 5 days after the yellow fever booster vaccination. These receptors all stem from a man aged 18 to 30 who received the YFV17D yellow fever vaccine.

This clonotype was counted a few times. The V and J genes are TRBV4-2 and TRBJ1-4; TRBD1 matches 7 bases. CDR1 is LGHNA, CDR2 YNFKEQ, per germline. This CDR3 is 17 amino acids long. The V and J ends lost 0 bases and 0 bases, in that order; junction bases with no gene match: 4. CDR3 coding DNA: TGTGCCAGCAGCCAAGATGGCCAGGGGGCAACTAATGAAAAACTGTTTTTT. Translation: CASSQDGQGATNEKLFF.

This clonotype was detected a few times. This chain joins TRBV6-2 or TRBV6-3 and TRBJ2-1; 9 nucleotides agree with TRBD1. The germline gives CDR1 MNHEY, CDR2 SVGEGT. The CDR3 sequence is 16 residues long. V lost 4 bases to trimming and J lost 5 bases; unmatched junction nucleotides: 9. The CDR3 reads CASSFLQGAGHNEQFF. The CDR3 coding sequence is TGTGCCAGCAGTTTTTTACAGGGGGCGGGCCACAATGAGCAGTTCTTC.

This clonotype has just a few counts. V gene TRBV19 combines with J gene TRBJ2-5; the match to TRBD2 covers 7 bases. The V gene end was trimmed by 6 bases and the J gene end by 0 bases; junction bases not matched to a gene: 10. The germline gives CDR1 LNHDA, CDR2 SQIVND (reference sequence). The CDR3 sequence is 16 residues long. Here the CDR3 DNA reads TGTGCCAGTAGCCAGCCGAGCGGGGCTAACCAAGAGACCCAGTACTTC. Residues: CASSQPSGANQETQYF.

The chain carries TRBV7-3 and TRBJ2-7; 9 bases are a match to TRBD2. The V segment lost 5 bases and the J segment 6 bases; nucleotides outside the gene matches: 14. CDR3 length: 16 residues. Germline CDR1 is SGHTA and CDR2 is FQGTGA. In DNA, the CDR3 is TGTGCCAGCAGCCCGCGGCGGGGGGGGTCTCTAGTCGAGCAGTACGTC. Translated: CASSPRRGGSLVEQYV.

This clonotype has more than one count but fewer than ten. This may arise from a read error, as a much more abundant clone is one base away. V gene TRBV28 combines with J gene TRBJ1-2; D is undetermined. The V gene lost 6 bases and the J gene lost 0 bases, with 5 bases spanning the gap. This CDR3 region has 12 residues. Looked up from germline, CDR1 is MDHEN and CDR2 is SYDVKM. The DNA of the CDR3 is TGTGCCAGCAGGTTAGCTAACTATGGCTACACCTTC. Protein: CASRLANYGYTF.

This clonotype was recorded many times. The chain is built from TRBV20-1 and TRBJ2-7; D gene ambiguous. This CDR3 region has 15 residues. Deletions cut 6 bases from V and 0 bases from J, with 18 bases between. Per germline, CDR1 DFQATT and CDR2 SNEGSKA (reference sequence). The CDR3 protein is CSAFVSGWDSYEQYF. The CDR3 DNA reads TGCAGTGCCTTCGTTTCGGGTTGGGACTCCTACGAGCAGTACTTC.

V gene TRBV5-1 combines with J gene TRBJ2-3; D is perhaps TRBD2 (7 bases). Trimming removed 4 bases at V and 6 bases at J, with 18 bases between. The CDR3 totals 15 residues. CDR1 and CDR2 from the germline V gene are SGHRS and YFSETQ. The CDR3 is CASSHPSGGQDTQYF. Written as DNA, the CDR3 is TGCGCCAGCAGCCACCCTAGCGGCGGACAGGATACGCAGTATTTT.

This clonotype was found a few times. The rearrangement uses TRBV4-3 and TRBJ2-3, with TRBD1 as a possible D gene (6 bases). Trimming pared 6 bases from V and 1 base from J, leaving 20 bases between. The length of the CDR3 is 17 residues. CDR1 and CDR2 from the germline V gene are LGHNA and YSLEER. The CDR3 nucleotides read TGCGCCAGCAGATACTCCAGGGGCACCCTTGGCACAGATACGCAGTATTTT. The encoded protein is CASRYSRGTLGTDTQYF.

The genes are TRBV7-3 and TRBJ2-7; the match to TRBD1 covers 8 bases. Germline CDR1 and CDR2: SGHTA and FQGTGA. The CDR3 contains 14 residues. V was pared by 4 bases and J by 5 bases, with 7 bases of the junction left unmatched. The CDR3 region is CASSSTGGRDEQYF. CDR3 coding DNA: TGTGCCAGCAGCTCCACAGGGGGAAGGGACGAGCAGTACTTC. Full variable domain (missing parts from reference TRBV7-3 and TRBJ2-7): GAGVSQTPSNKVTEKGKYVELRCDPISGHTALYWYRQSLGQGPEFLIYFQGTGAADDSGLPNDRFFAVRPEGSVSTLKIQRTERGDSAVYLCASSSTGGRDEQYFGPGTRLTVT.

This clonotype was detected only a few times. V usage is TRBV19 and J usage is TRBJ1-6; D might be TRBD1 (5 bases). Trimming removed 6 bases at V and 7 bases at J, with 10 bases between. CDR1 is LNHDA, CDR2 SQIVND, per germline (reference sequence). CDR3 length: 13 amino acids. CDR3 loop: CASRPDRNSPLHF. CDR3 coding DNA: TGTGCCAGTAGACCAGACAGAAATTCACCCCTCCACTTT.

There are many counts of this clonotype. The rearrangement joins TRBV12-5 to TRBJ2-1; 10 bases are shared with TRBD2. The CDR3 runs to 15 residues. Germline CDR1 and CDR2: LGHNT and FRNRAP. Trimming at V came to 6 bases and at J to 13 bases, leaving 15 bases not matched to a gene. The CDR3 DNA is TGTGCTAGTGGCCGAGTCCCGGGACTAGCGATGAGCCAGTTCTTC. As protein: CASGRVPGLAMSQFF. Based on the CDR3 plus reference TRBV12-5 and TRBJ2-1, the full variable domain is DARVTQTPRHKVTEMGQEVTMRCQPILGHNTVFWYRQTMMQGLELLAYFRNRAPLDDSGMPKDRFSAEMPDATLATLKIQPSEPRDSAVYFCASGRVPGLAMSQFFGPGTRLTVL.

J is TRBJ1-2 and V is TRBV6-5; 8 bases map to TRBD1. This CDR3 is 14 amino acids long. Trimming cost V 2 bases and J 6 bases; bases outside gene matches: 5. Germline assignment: CDR1 MNHEY and CDR2 SVGAGI. CDR3 sequence (DNA): TGTGCCAGCAGTTACGACCGGACAGGGAATGGCTACACCTTC. This gives the protein CASSYDRTGNGYTF.

The rearrangement joins TRBV6-2 or TRBV6-3 to TRBJ2-1; unclear D gene. This CDR3 has 11 residues. With 9 bases removed from V and 3 bases from J, the gap between germline ends came to 6 bases. In germline, CDR1 is MNHEY, CDR2 SVGEGT. In DNA form, the CDR3 reads TGTGCCAGTGCCGACTACAATGAGCAGTTCTTC. Protein sequence: CASADYNEQFF.

This clonotype was recorded at least ten times. J is TRBJ2-7 and V is TRBV27, with D possibly matching TRBD1 (6 bases). The length of the CDR3 is 18 residues. Trimming left V 2 bases short and J 0 bases short, with 20 bases between. Germline V gives CDR1 MNHEY, CDR2 SMNVEV (reference sequence). CDR3 nucleotide sequence: TGTGCCAGCAGTTTACCCGAGGGAAGCAGGGGTAGCTCCTACGAGCAGTACGTC. This codes for CASSLPEGSRGSSYEQYV.

This chain joins TRBV4-1 and TRBJ2-3; TRBD1 might be the D (6 bases). The CDR3 runs to 15 residues. Germline V gene lookup returns CDR1 MGHRA and CDR2 YSYEKL. V dropped 4 bases and J dropped 3 bases, with 14 bases sitting between them. The CDR3 DNA sequence: TGCGCCAGCAGCCGGACACGGGACACGACAGATACGCAGTATTTT. It codes for CASSRTRDTTDTQYF.

In its sample, this clonotype was seen many times. The chain employs TRBV7-2 and TRBJ2-7, with D hard to call. This CDR3 is built from 14 residues. Germline CDR1 and CDR2: SGHTA and FQGNSA. The ends were cut back, 4 bases at V and 0 bases at J, with 10 bases in the middle. This CDR3 is CASSSDETSYEQYF. For the CDR3, the DNA is TGTGCCAGCAGCTCGGACGAAACCTCCTACGAGCAGTACTTC.

This clonotype was picked up many times. The genes are TRBV7-7 and TRBJ2-3; D possibly uses TRBD1 or TRBD2 (5 bases each). Between the trimmed V and J ends, which lost 5 bases and 6 bases, there was a span of 15 bases. This CDR3 is built from 14 residues. The V gene's germline CDR1 is SSHAT and CDR2 FNYEAQ (reference sequence). The CDR3 protein is CASSESTGTDTQYF. The CDR3 DNA sequence: TGTGCCAGCAGCGAGTCGACGGGGACGGATACGCAGTATTTT.

The genes are TRBV6-5 and TRBJ2-2; D possibly corresponds to TRBD2 (6 bases). Trimming took off 5 bases at V and 4 bases at J, with 14 bases between the two ends. Germline V CDR1 and CDR2: MNHEY, SVGAGI. This CDR3 spans 15 amino acids. The CDR3 DNA follows: TGTGCCAGCAGTAAGAGGTCCGGGGGCACCGGGGAGCTGTTTTTT. Protein product: CASSKRSGGTGELFF.

Only a few counts were recorded for this clonotype. The chain carries TRBV7-2 and TRBJ2-5; TRBD2 agrees at 9 bases. This CDR3 contains 15 residues. The junction had 3 bases not matched to a gene; V was cut back by 1 base and J by 3 bases. Germline loops: CDR1 SGHTA, CDR2 FQGNSA. The CDR3 reads CASSLGLAGKETQYF. DNA for the CDR3: TGTGCCAGCAGCTTAGGGCTAGCGGGGAAAGAGACCCAGTACTTC.

This clonotype appeared many times. J is TRBJ2-2 and V is TRBV4-3; no definite D call. CDR3 size: 16 residues. The germline V gene has CDR1 LGHNA and CDR2 YSLEER. The V end lost 0 bases, the J end lost 5 bases, and 13 bases lay between the germline ends. DNA for the CDR3: TGCGCCAGCAGCCAAGAACACCGCCCGAGGACCGGGGAGCTGTTTTTT. Protein product: CASSQEHRPRTGELFF.

The V and J genes are TRBV6-5 and TRBJ1-6, with unresolved D. The V and J ends lost 6 bases and 0 bases respectively, with 9 bases between them. Germline assignment: CDR1 MNHEY and CDR2 SVGAGI. The CDR3 length is 15 residues. The CDR3 DNA follows: TGTGCCAGCAGAAAAGGGAGCTCCTATAATTCACCCCTCCACTTT. The encoded protein is CASRKGSSYNSPLHF.

Many counts were recorded for this clonotype. The V and J genes are TRBV20-1 and TRBJ2-4; the match to TRBD2 covers 7 bases. This CDR3 has 14 amino acids. Unmatched junction bases numbered 12, after V lost 3 bases and J lost 10 bases. The germline V gene has CDR1 DFQATT and CDR2 SNEGSKA (reference sequence). The CDR3 is CSARPPSGQGIQYF. The CDR3 DNA reads TGCAGTGCTAGGCCCCCTAGCGGCCAAGGTATTCAGTACTTC.

V and J are TRBV5-1 and TRBJ1-2; the D is unclear. The germline V gene has CDR1 SGHRS and CDR2 YFSETQ. V was cut by 4 bases and J by 6 bases, with 22 bases left in between. This CDR3 is 16 amino acids long. The CDR3 loop reads CASSPEAVTSPHGYTF. DNA of the CDR3: TGCGCCAGCAGCCCCGAGGCCGTGACCAGCCCCCATGGCTACACCTTC.

The chain is built from TRBV7-7 and TRBJ1-1, with D unclear. CDR3 length: 13 residues. CDR1 SSHAT and CDR2 FNYEAQ come from the germline V gene (reference sequence). The V end was cut by 5 bases, the J end by 2 bases, with 9 bases between. Here the CDR3 DNA reads TGTGCCAGCAGCATTGGCATTAACACTGAAGCTTTCTTT. Protein sequence: CASSIGINTEAFF.

This clonotype was detected only a few times. The chain combines TRBV6-1 with TRBJ2-3, with 9 bases identical to TRBD2. With 5 bases clipped from V and 5 bases from J, the junction kept 8 bases outside the gene matches. Germline assignment: CDR1 MNHNS and CDR2 SASEGT. The CDR3 extends over 15 amino acids. Here the CDR3 reads CASSLLAGRGDTQYF. CDR3 DNA sequence: TGTGCCAGCAGTCTTCTAGCGGGGCGAGGAGATACGCAGTATTTT.

The rearrangement links TRBV9 to TRBJ1-1; D possibly corresponds to TRBD1 (5 bases). Trimming took off 0 bases at V and 0 bases at J, with 12 bases between the two ends. CDR1 and CDR2 (germline): SGDLS, YYNGEE. The CDR3 is 16 amino acids. The CDR3 here is CASSVGNTGLNTEAFF. The DNA of the CDR3 is TGTGCCAGCAGCGTAGGAAACACAGGCCTGAACACTGAAGCTTTCTTT.

This clonotype was found many times. This chain links TRBV12-3 or TRBV12-4 with TRBJ2-2; possible D gene TRBD1, 5 bases. The length of the CDR3 is 15 residues. V lost 5 bases, J lost 6 bases, and 16 bases lay in between. The CDR3 spells CASSPGGANAGELFF. CDR3 DNA: TGTGCCAGCAGTCCCGGTGGGGCCAATGCCGGGGAGCTGTTTTTT.

This clonotype was seen ten or more times. The chain employs TRBV12-3 or TRBV12-4 and TRBJ2-7, with D possibly being TRBD1 (5 bases). The V and J ends lost 3 bases and 2 bases respectively, with 11 bases between them. This CDR3 is 14 amino acids long. CDR3 bases: TGTGCCAGCAGTTTGGGGCGCATCACCTACGAGCAGTACTTC. Amino acid sequence: CASSLGRITYEQYF.

Many counts were recorded for this clonotype. The genes are TRBV7-9 and TRBJ1-3, with D maybe TRBD1 (6 bases). Trimming cost V 2 bases and J 4 bases, with 9 bases left between them. CDR1 and CDR2 from the germline V gene are SEHNR and FQNEAQ (reference sequence). This CDR3 has 14 amino acids. As DNA, the CDR3 is TGTGCCAGCAGCTTATCAGGGGCGGGAAACACCATATATTTT. This sequence encodes CASSLSGAGNTIYF.

The chain employs TRBV20-1 and TRBJ2-1, with TRBD2 identical over 7 bases. Germline values: CDR1 DFQATT, CDR2 SNEGSKA (reference sequence). There are 14 residues in the CDR3. V shed 3 bases and J 8 bases; nucleotides not matched to a gene: 10. The CDR3 coding sequence is TGCAGTGCTAGGTTTAGCGGGCGGAACGATGAGCAGTTCTTC. Translating gives CSARFSGRNDEQFF.

The chain is built from TRBV11-2 and TRBJ1-2, with D perhaps TRBD1 (5 bases). CDR3 length equals 16 residues. In germline, CDR1 is SGHAT, CDR2 FQNNGV. V lost 4 bases and J lost 4, with 19 bases in between. The CDR3 coding sequence is TGTGCCAGCAGCTCCCTCCGAGACAAGAGGGGCTATGGCTACACCTTC. This gives the protein CASSSLRDKRGYGYTF.